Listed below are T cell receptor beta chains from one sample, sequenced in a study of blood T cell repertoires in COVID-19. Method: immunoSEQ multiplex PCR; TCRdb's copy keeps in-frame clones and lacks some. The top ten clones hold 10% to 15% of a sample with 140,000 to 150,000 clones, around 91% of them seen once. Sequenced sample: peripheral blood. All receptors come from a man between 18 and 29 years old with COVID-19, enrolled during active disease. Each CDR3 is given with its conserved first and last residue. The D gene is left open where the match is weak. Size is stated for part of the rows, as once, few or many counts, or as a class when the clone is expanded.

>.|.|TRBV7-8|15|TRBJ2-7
TGTGCCAGCAGCTTAGGACAGCCTGTTAACTACGAGCAGTACTTC
CASSLGQPVNYEQYF
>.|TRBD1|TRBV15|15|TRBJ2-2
TGTGCCACCAGCAGAGACGACAGGGTCACCGGGGAGCTGTTTTTT
CATSRDDRVTGELFF
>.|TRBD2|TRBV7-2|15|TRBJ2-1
TGTGCCAGCAGCGTGACTAGCGGGAGGTCTAGTGAGCAGTTCTTC
CASSVTSGRSSEQFF
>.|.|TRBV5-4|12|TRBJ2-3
TGTGCCAGCGTCGCAGGTGCAGATACGCAGTATTTT
CASVAGADTQYF
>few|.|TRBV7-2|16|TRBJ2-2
TGTGCCAGCAGCCTGGCGCCGGTATCTAGGACCGGGGAGCTGTTTTTT
CASSLAPVSRTGELFF
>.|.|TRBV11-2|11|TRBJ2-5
TGTGCCAGCAGCTCCCGGGAGACCCAGTACTTC
CASSSRETQYF
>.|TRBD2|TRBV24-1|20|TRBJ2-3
TGTGCCACCAGTGATTCTGGACTAGCGGGAGAGGTCAGAGGGCGCGATACGCAGTATTTT
CATSDSGLAGEVRGRDTQYF
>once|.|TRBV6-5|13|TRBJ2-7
TGTGCCAGCAGTACCCAGTGGGGCTCCGAGCAGTACTTC
CASSTQWGSEQYF
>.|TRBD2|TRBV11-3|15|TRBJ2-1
TGTGCCAGCAGCCCGCGGACTAGCGGGAGCAATGAGCAGTTCTTC
CASSPRTSGSNEQFF
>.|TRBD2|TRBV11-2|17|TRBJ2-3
TGTGCCAGCAGCCGGGGGGGGCTAGCGGATAGCACAGATACGCAGTATTTT
CASSRGGLADSTDTQYF